The 18 T cell receptor beta chains in this list originate from one sample, sequenced in a study of cytomegalovirus exposure and HLA in healthy donors. PCR amplification relied on 60 Vbeta primers (plus 13 Jbeta primers). Generated by immunoSEQ multiplex PCR, the TCRdb table keeps only in-frame clones and is missing some. The sample has about 140,000 clones, 60% to 80% seen once. Specimen: PBMCs. Receptor source: a man aged 18 to 29 in good health and CMV-seronegative.

The chain recombines TRBV10-3 with TRBJ1-1; D gene ambiguous. The V end lost 7 bases, the J end lost 1 base, and 10 bases lay between the germline ends. This CDR3 has 13 residues. In germline, CDR1 is ENHRY, CDR2 SYGVKD. CDR3 nucleotides: TGTGCCATCACCCCTGTGCGGAACACTGAAGCTTTCTTT. Amino acids: CAITPVRNTEAFF.

The V gene is TRBV7-9, the J gene TRBJ2-1, with a weak D call TRBD1 (6 bases). The germline V gene has CDR1 SEHNR and CDR2 FQNEAQ (reference sequence). The length of the CDR3 is 12 residues. Trimming took 7 bases from V and 6 from J, leaving 10 bases between them. The CDR3 here is CASTGAGNEQFF. The CDR3 nucleotides are TGTGCCAGCACAGGGGCCGGCAATGAGCAGTTCTTC. The variable domain in full, completed from reference TRBV7-9 and TRBJ2-1, reads DTGVSQNPRHKITKRGQNVTFRCDPISEHNRLYWYRQTLGQGPEFLTYFQNEAQLEKSRLLSDRFSAERPKGSFSTLEIQRTEQGDSAMYLCASTGAGNEQFFGPGTRLTVL.

V and J are TRBV15 and TRBJ1-2, with 8 bases that match TRBD1. J was trimmed by 0 bases and V by 5 bases; bases with no gene match: 8. CDR1 is LNHNV and CDR2 is YYDKDF in the germline V gene (reference sequence). The length of the CDR3 is 16 residues. CDR3: CATSGHRDRPNYGYTF. The CDR3 bases are TGTGCCACCAGCGGCCATAGGGACAGGCCTAACTATGGCTACACCTTC.

The V gene is TRBV7-2, the J gene TRBJ2-2; TRBD1 aligns across 9 bases. The V segment lost 5 bases and the J segment 4 bases; nucleotides outside the gene matches: 8. The CDR3 loop spans 16 amino acids. In germline, CDR1 is SGHTA, CDR2 FQGNSA. The CDR3 DNA sequence: TGTGCCAGCAGCCACTTGGGGACAGGGAGCACCGGGGAGCTGTTTTTT. Translation: CASSHLGTGSTGELFF. The full variable domain, rest sourced from reference TRBV7-2 and TRBJ2-2, is GAGVSQSPSNKVTEKGKDVELRCDPISGHTALYWYRQSLGQGLEFLIYFQGNSAPDKSGLPSDRFSAERTGGSVSTLTIQRTQQEDSAVYLCASSHLGTGSTGELFFGEGSRLTVL.

The V and J genes are TRBV6-6 and TRBJ1-1, with unresolved D. Germline CDR1 and CDR2: MNHNY and SVGAGI (reference sequence). The V gene lost 8 bases and the J gene lost 6 bases, with 10 bases spanning the gap. CDR3 length: 11 residues. CDR3: CASVEWAEAFF. The DNA for the CDR3 is TGTGCCAGCGTGGAGTGGGCTGAAGCTTTCTTT.

The rearrangement links TRBV9 to TRBJ1-2; TRBD1 aligns across 12 bases. The CDR3 spans 15 residues. The germline V gene has CDR1 SGDLS and CDR2 YYNGEE. V shed 3 bases, J shed 2 bases, and the junction held 2 bases outside the gene matches. The CDR3 bases are TGTGCCAGCAGCGCCGGGACAGGGGGCAACTATGGCTACACCTTC. It codes for CASSAGTGGNYGYTF.

CDR3 nucleotide sequence: TGTGCCAGTAGCCTCCTCCCAGAGGCAAACACCATATATTTT. This gives the protein CASSLLPEANTIYF. The chain joins TRBV19 to TRBJ1-3, with D uncertain. This CDR3 contains 14 residues. With 6 bases removed from V and 6 bases from J, the gap between germline ends came to 15 bases. Germline CDR1 is LNHDA and CDR2 is SQIVND (reference sequence).

The chain uses TRBV7-5 and TRBJ2-3; TRBD1 is taken as the D call from the table, unchecked against the DNA. TRBV7-5 represents a pseudogene. The CDR3 has 16 amino acids. For the CDR3, the DNA is TGTGCCAGAAGCTTAGACGGGACAGTATTCACAGATACGCAGTATTTT. This encodes CARSLDGTVFTDTQYF.

This chain links TRBV19 with TRBJ1-2; no definite D call. V lost 6 bases and J 3 bases, leaving 8 bases between the germline ends. Germline lookup yields CDR1 LNHDA and CDR2 SQIVND (reference sequence). The CDR3 covers 12 residues. In DNA form, the CDR3 reads TGTGCCAGTAGGGGAGGTTACTATGGCTACACCTTC. This gives the protein CASRGGYYGYTF.

The chain couples TRBV5-1 to TRBJ1-2; 7 bases map to TRBD1. Per germline, CDR1 SGHRS and CDR2 YFSETQ. V dropped 5 bases and J dropped 7; count of bases not matched to a gene: 11. The CDR3 totals 14 residues. DNA of the CDR3: TGCGCCAGCAGGCAGTCTACAGGGGTTATTGGCTACACCTTC. It is translated as CASRQSTGVIGYTF.

This clone has more than one count but fewer than ten. The J gene is TRBJ2-1, the V gene TRBV27, with 8 bases aligning to TRBD1. Looked up from germline, CDR1 is MNHEY and CDR2 is SMNVEV (reference sequence). This CDR3 is built from 15 residues. Trimming took 6 bases from V and 5 from J; bases not matched to a gene: 9. DNA for the CDR3: TGTGCCAGCAGCGAACAGGGGGTTGAACACAATGAGCAGTTCTTC. Its protein product is CASSEQGVEHNEQFF.

J is TRBJ1-6 and V is TRBV6-1, with D hard to call. The CDR3 runs to 15 residues. The V end was cut by 4 bases, the J end by 0 bases, with 7 bases between. Germline lookup yields CDR1 MNHNS and CDR2 SASEGT. CDR3 amino acids: CASSVPSSYNSPLHF. In nucleotides, the CDR3 is TGTGCCAGCAGTGTACCGAGCTCCTATAATTCACCCCTCCACTTT.

This clone turned up a few times. The chain combines TRBV5-4 with TRBJ2-7, with D perhaps matching TRBD1 (6 bases). The CDR3 extends over 16 amino acids. The V gene's germline CDR1 is SGHNT and CDR2 YYREEE (reference sequence). Deletions cut 0 bases from V and 0 bases from J, with 13 bases between. CDR3 nucleotide sequence: TGTGCCAGCAGCTTGGCCGGTGGGACAAGCTCCTACGAGCAGTACTTC. Translation gives CASSLAGGTSSYEQYF.

This chain links TRBV7-6 with TRBJ2-7; 11 nucleotides match TRBD1. This CDR3 region has 14 residues. Germline trimming cut 5 bases from V and 2 bases from J; bases unmatched to any gene: 2. Per germline, CDR1 SGHVS and CDR2 FNYEAQ. The CDR3 spells CASSRGQGAYEQYF. In DNA form, the CDR3 reads TGTGCCAGCAGCCGGGGACAGGGGGCCTACGAGCAGTACTTC. The whole variable domain, remainder taken from reference TRBV7-6 and TRBJ2-7, is GAGVSQSPRYKVTKRGQDVALRCDPISGHVSLYWYRQALGQGPEFLTYFNYEAQQDKSGLPNDRFSAERPEGSISTLTIQRTEQRDSAMYRCASSRGQGAYEQYFGPGTRLTVT.

V is TRBV6-1 and J is TRBJ1-4, with TRBD1 as a possible D gene (6 bases). There are 13 residues in the CDR3. Germline V gene lookup returns CDR1 MNHNS and CDR2 SASEGT. V was pared by 10 bases and J by 1 base, with 10 bases between. DNA of the CDR3: TGTGCCAAAGGGGGTTTAACTAATGAAAAACTGTTTTTT. The encoded protein is CAKGGLTNEKLFF.

This sequence joins TRBV9 and TRBJ1-1; 12 nucleotides agree with TRBD1. The CDR3 loop spans 19 amino acids. Unmatched junction bases numbered 13, after V lost 0 bases and J lost 4 bases. Germline values: CDR1 SGDLS, CDR2 YYNGEE. Here the CDR3 DNA reads TGTGCCAGCAGCGTAGAGTCCGGGACAGGGGGCTCTCTAGCCACTGAAGCTTTCTTT. Protein: CASSVESGTGGSLATEAFF.

The chain combines TRBV27 with TRBJ2-7, with D possibly TRBD2 on 6 matching bases. Trimming removed 5 bases from V and 0 bases from J, with 14 bases in between. Germline V gene data show CDR1 as MNHEY and CDR2 as SMNVEV (reference sequence). The CDR3 consists of 15 residues. The CDR3 bases are TGTGCCAGCAGTCAGTGGGGGGTCCTCTCCTACGAGCAGTACTTC. Its translation: CASSQWGVLSYEQYF.

This chain joins TRBV6-5 and TRBJ1-1, with 9 bases that match TRBD1. CDR3 length: 14 amino acids. V dropped 6 bases and J dropped 2; count of bases not matched to a gene: 4. CDR1 is MNHEY and CDR2 is SVGAGI in the germline V gene. CDR3 loop: CASSQTGGNTEAFF. DNA of the CDR3: TGTGCCAGCAGCCAGACAGGGGGAAACACTGAAGCTTTCTTT.